This T cell receptor beta chain was documented in a study of T cell responses to AZD1222 COVID-19 vaccine (dated by TCRdb to about 2021). As for the study more broadly: AZD1222 recipients with second doses at about 4 weeks or about 12 weeks were pooled, because spike-specific TCR depth and breadth did not differ between schedules. A total of 233 trial participants underwent TCR sequencing, of whom around 200 received two doses of AZD1222 and some 26 received two doses of the MenACWY control vaccine. Trial participants were enrolled into age subgroups of 18-55, 56-69 and 70-plus years, which contained around 150, 29 and 61 TCR-sequenced participants, respectively.

In the case of this clone: The antigen it recognizes is unknown. No much larger clone is present one base from it, and per-base qualities are unavailable.

Study-wide findings and limitations: After two AZD1222 doses, both the breadth and the depth of spike-specific TCRs were significantly higher than at day 0 and than in MenACWY recipients. Only six AZD1222 recipients were SARS-CoV-2 seropositive at baseline, limiting conclusions about previously exposed vaccinees. Because no samples from the day 14 peak response were available, repertoires could be characterized only after the peak T cell response. The 56-69-year group was small, and its depth increase did not reach significance, likely because of low power. Vaccine-associated CD4 TCRs spanned the whole spike protein, with dominant responses in regions 160-218 and 743-854. Nearly half of unique spike-specific TCRs reportedly recognized epitopes outside regions mutated in the B.1.351 and B.1.1.7 variants. Participants were mostly white British, with more females than males. The authors suggested clonal diversity may have been underestimated.

The intended sense of this specimen's time point label: baseline before first vaccination. Samples from vaccinated people were obtained from the UK trials COV001 and COV002, which included a single-blind randomized controlled phase 2/3 trial of AZD1222 (ChAdOx1 nCoV-19) in healthy adults. Trial participant PBMC samples were collected at day 0 and day 28 after the second dose for TCRbeta chain sequencing. The CDR3 regions of human TCRbeta chains were subjected to immunosequencing. In the authors' own workflow: Repertoire TCRs were matched against a reference library of SARS-CoV-2-specific TCRs generated with the MIRA antigen-specificity platform. Breadth was defined as the fraction of unique TCRs that were SARS-CoV-2-associated. Depth was defined as the fraction of total T cells that were SARS-CoV-2-associated. Using the MIRA data, each spike-specific TCR was assigned both to the spike region to which the TCR was reactive and to a CD4 or CD8 class. Log10-transformed breadth and depth values were compared by one-way ANOVA with Sidak's multiple comparisons tests. As stored in TCRdb, this immuneACCESS dataset retains in-frame rearrangements with V and J assigned. A fraction of the clones does not appear; measured against another copy, unresolved V genes explain less than half of the discrepancy, and the remainder lacks a known reason. V and J calls and clone size are those listed in that table; D and trimming were worked out from the DNA. In all, the sample holds 150,000 or so clones, and 80% to 90% of those were seen once. The ten largest make up 4.5% to 6.5% of the sample.

CDR1 and CDR2 were assigned from the germline V gene as MNHEY and SVGEGT. A distance of 12 bases separates the germline ends of V and J, which lose 6 bases and 0 bases respectively. The CDR3, cysteine through phenylalanine, is 15 amino acids long. Only the CDR3 DNA stays, 45 bases, in frame from base 1. This receptor chain uses TRBV6-2 or TRBV6-3 and TRBJ2-1, with the D segment identity uncertain. The specimen was peripheral blood, collected on day 0 of AZD1222 vaccination. The TCR was taken from an adult in good health. The CDR3 has the sequence CASSWLSHSYNEQFF. The base sequence is TGTGCCAGCAGCTGGCTGTCCCACTCCTACAATGAGCAGTTCTTC.